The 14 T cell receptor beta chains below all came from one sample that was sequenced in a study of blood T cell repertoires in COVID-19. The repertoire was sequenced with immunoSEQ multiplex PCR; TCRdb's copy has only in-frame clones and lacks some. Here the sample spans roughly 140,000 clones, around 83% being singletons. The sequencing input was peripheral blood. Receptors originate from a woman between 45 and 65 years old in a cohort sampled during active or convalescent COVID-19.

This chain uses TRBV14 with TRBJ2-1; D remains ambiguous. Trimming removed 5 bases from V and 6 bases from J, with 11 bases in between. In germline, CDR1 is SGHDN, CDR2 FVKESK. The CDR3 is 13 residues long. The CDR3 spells CASSYQVSNEQFF. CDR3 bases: TGTGCCAGCAGCTACCAAGTGAGCAATGAGCAGTTCTTC. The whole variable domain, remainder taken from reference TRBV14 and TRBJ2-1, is EAGVTQFPSHSVIEKGQTVTLRCDPISGHDNLYWYRRVMGKEIKFLLHFVKESKQDESGMPNNRFLAERTGGTYSTLKVQPAELEDSGVYFCASSYQVSNEQFFGPGTRLTVL.

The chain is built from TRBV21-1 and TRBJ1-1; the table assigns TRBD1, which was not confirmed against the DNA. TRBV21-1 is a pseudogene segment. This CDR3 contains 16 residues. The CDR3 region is CASSKQGLQLNTEAFF. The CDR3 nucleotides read TGTGCCAGCAGCAAGCAGGGCCTGCAGTTGAACACTGAAGCTTTCTTT.

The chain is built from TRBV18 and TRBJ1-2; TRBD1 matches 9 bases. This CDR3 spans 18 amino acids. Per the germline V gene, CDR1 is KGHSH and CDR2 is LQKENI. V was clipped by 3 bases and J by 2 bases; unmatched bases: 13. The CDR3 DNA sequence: TGTGCCAGCTCACCGGACAGGGGTTCTGTAAAACTGAACTATGGCTACACCTTC. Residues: CASSPDRGSVKLNYGYTF. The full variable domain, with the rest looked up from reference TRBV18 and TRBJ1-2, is NAGVMQNPRHLVRRRGQEARLRCSPMKGHSHVYWYRQLPEEGLKFMVYLQKENIIDESGMPKERFSAEFPKEGPSILRIQQVVRGDSAAYFCASSPDRGSVKLNYGYTFGSGTRLTVV.

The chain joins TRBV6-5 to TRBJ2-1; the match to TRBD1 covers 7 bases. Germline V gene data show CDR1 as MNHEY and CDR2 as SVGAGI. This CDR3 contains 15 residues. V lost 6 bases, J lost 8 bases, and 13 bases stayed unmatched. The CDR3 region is CASSQSDRENYEQFF. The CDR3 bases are TGTGCCAGCAGCCAATCCGACAGGGAGAATTATGAGCAGTTCTTC.

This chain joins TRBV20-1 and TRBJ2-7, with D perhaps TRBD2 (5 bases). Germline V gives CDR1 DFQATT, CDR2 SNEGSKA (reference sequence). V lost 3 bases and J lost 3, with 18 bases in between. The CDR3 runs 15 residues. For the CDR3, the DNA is TGCAGTGCTAGTCGCGCCGGGGTCTCCAACTACGAGCAGTACTTC. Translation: CSASRAGVSNYEQYF.

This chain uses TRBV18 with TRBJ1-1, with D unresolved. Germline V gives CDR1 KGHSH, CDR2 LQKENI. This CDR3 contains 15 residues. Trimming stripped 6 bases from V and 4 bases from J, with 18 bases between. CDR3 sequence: CASSRGSDSGTEAFF. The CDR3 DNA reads TGTGCCAGCTCTCGGGGATCGGACTCAGGCACTGAAGCTTTCTTT.

The CDR3 spells CASSYSSFSNQPQHF. DNA of the CDR3: TGTGCCAGCAGTTACTCGAGCTTTAGCAATCAGCCCCAGCATTTT. The V gene is TRBV6-5, the J gene TRBJ1-5; D ambiguous. Germline assignment: CDR1 MNHEY and CDR2 SVGAGI. This CDR3 has 15 amino acids. V shed 0 bases and J shed 0 bases, with 6 bases lying between them.

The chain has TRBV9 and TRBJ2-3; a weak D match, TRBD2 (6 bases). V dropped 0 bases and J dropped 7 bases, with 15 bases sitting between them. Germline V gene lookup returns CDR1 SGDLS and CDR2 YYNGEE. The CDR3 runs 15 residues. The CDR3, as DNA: TGTGCCAGCAGCGTAGTTCCGACTAGTTCTTATACGCAGTATTTT. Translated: CASSVVPTSSYTQYF.

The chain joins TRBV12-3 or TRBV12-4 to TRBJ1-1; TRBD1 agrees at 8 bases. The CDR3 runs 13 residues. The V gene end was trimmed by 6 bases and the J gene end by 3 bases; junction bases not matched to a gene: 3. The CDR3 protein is CASREQGDTEAFF. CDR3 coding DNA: TGTGCCAGCAGGGAACAGGGGGACACTGAAGCTTTCTTT.

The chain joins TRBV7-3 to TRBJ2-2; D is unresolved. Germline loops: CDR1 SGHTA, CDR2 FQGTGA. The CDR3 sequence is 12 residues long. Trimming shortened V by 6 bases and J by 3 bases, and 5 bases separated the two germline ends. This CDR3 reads CASRFDTGELFF. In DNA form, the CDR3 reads TGTGCCAGCAGATTCGACACCGGGGAGCTGTTTTTT.

CDR3 amino acids: CASSQLQRGLGDTQYF. CDR3 bases: TGCGCCAGCAGCCAACTACAGCGGGGTTTGGGGGATACGCAGTATTTT. This chain connects TRBV4-1 to TRBJ2-3; 7 bases line up with TRBD2. The CDR3 loop spans 16 amino acids. Losses at the gene ends were 2 bases for V and 6 bases for J; bases not matched to a gene: 11. CDR1 and CDR2 (germline): MGHRA, YSYEKL.

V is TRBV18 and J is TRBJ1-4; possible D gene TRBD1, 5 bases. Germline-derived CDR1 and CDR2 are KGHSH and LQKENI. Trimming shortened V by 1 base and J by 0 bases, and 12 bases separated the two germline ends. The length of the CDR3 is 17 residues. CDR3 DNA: TGTGCCAGCTCACCACTAAATACAGGTCCAACTAATGAAAAACTGTTTTTT. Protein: CASSPLNTGPTNEKLFF.

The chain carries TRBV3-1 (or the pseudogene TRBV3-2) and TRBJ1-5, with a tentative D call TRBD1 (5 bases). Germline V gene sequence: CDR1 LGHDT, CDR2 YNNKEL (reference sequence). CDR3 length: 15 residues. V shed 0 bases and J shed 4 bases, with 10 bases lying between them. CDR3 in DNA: TGTGCCAGCAGCCAAGACGGGGGGTATAATCAGCCCCAGCATTTT. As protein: CASSQDGGYNQPQHF.

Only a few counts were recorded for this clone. The CDR3 sequence: CASSPGSDLNQPQHF. The CDR3, as DNA: TGTGCCAGCAGCCCTGGGAGCGACCTCAATCAGCCCCAGCATTTT. V is TRBV7-6 and J is TRBJ1-5, with D uncertain. CDR1 is SGHVS and CDR2 is FNYEAQ in the germline V gene. The ends were cut back, 5 bases at V and 3 bases at J, with 14 bases in the middle. This CDR3 comprises 15 residues.